This note documents a single TCR beta chain sequence. The sample holds other DNA sequences that translate to the same CDR3. This CDR3 region has 13 residues. The V and J ends lost 2 bases and 3 bases respectively, with 9 bases between them. Germline values: CDR1 SGHKS, CDR2 YYEKEE (reference sequence). This sample is part of a study of blood T cell repertoires in COVID-19. Study details: The United States, Italy and Spain supplied acute and convalescent COVID-19 samples.

Only in-frame clones appear in the TCRdb table, and some are missing; sequencing was by immunoSEQ multiplex PCR. The table has around 420,000 clones, approximately 88% seen once; the top ten hold roughly 2%. Participants were aged roughly 18 to 89 years from some 24 US areas. The clonotype originates from a woman aged 40 to 50 with acute COVID-19. Sequenced material: PBMCs or T cells enriched from blood (not recorded which). The genes are TRBV5-5 and TRBJ2-7; tentatively, D is TRBD1 (6 bases). The CDR3 DNA sequence: TGTGCCAGCAGCTTCGGCAGGGGCTACGAGCAGTACTTC. Protein: CASSFGRGYEQYF.